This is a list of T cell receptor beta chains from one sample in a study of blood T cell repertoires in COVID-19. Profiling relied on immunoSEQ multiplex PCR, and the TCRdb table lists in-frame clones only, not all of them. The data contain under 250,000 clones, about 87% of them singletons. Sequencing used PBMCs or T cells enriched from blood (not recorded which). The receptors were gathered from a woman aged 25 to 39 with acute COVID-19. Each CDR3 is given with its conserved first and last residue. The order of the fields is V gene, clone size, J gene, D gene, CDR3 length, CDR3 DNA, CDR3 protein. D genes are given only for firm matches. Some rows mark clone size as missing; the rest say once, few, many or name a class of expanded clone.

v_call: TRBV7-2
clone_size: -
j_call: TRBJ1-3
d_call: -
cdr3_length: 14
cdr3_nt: TGTGCCAGCAGCCTACAGGGTTCTGAAAACACCATATATTTT
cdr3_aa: CASSLQGSENTIYF

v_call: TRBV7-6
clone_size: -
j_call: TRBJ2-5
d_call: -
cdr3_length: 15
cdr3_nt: TGTGCCAGCAGCCCCCGGACAGGGAGGGGAGAGACCCAGTACTTC
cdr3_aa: CASSPRTGRGETQYF

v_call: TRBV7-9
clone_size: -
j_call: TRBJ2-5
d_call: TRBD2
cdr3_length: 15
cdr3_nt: TGTGCCAGCAGATATAGCGGGGGCCAGCAAGAGACCCAGTACTTC
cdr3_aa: CASRYSGGQQETQYF

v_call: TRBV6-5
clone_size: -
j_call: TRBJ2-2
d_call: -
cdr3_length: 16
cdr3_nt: TGTGCCAGCAGTTACTCGAAGAGGTTAAACACCGGGGAGCTGTTTTTT
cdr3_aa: CASSYSKRLNTGELFF

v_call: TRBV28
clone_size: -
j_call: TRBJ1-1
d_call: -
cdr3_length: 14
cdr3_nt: TGTGCCAGCAGTGACTACAGGGTGAACACTGAAGCTTTCTTT
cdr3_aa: CASSDYRVNTEAFF

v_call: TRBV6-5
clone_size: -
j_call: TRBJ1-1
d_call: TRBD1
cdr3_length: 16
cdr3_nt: TGTGCCAGCAGTTACCGGACAGGCCGGGGGAACACTGAAGCTTTCTTT
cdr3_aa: CASSYRTGRGNTEAFF

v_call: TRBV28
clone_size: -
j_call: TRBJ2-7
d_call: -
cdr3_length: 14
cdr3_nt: TGTGCCAGCAGTTTATCCCCTCAGGGGTGGGAGCAGTACTTC
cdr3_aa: CASSLSPQGWEQYF

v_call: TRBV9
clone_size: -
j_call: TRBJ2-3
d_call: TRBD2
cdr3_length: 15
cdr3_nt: TGTGCCAGCAGCGTAGCAGCGGGGGTCGCTGGTACGCAGTATTTT
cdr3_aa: CASSVAAGVAGTQYF

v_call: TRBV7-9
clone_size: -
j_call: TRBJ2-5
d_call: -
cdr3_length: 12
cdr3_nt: TGTGCCAGCAGCCCCGGTTGGGAGACCCAGTACTTC
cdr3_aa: CASSPGWETQYF

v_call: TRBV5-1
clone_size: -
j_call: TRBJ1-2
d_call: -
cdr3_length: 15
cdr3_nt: TGCGCCAGCAGCTTGGGGTCAGGGAACCCGTATGGCTACACCTTC
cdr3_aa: CASSLGSGNPYGYTF

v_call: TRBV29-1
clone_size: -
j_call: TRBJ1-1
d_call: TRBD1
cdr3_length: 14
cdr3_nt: TGCAGCGTTGAAGACAGGGGGCGCAGCACTGAAGCTTTCTTT
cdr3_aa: CSVEDRGRSTEAFF

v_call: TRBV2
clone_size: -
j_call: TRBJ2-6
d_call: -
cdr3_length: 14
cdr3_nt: TGTGCCAGCAAGGGGGTTTCTGGGGCCAACGTCCTGACTTTC
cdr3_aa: CASKGVSGANVLTF

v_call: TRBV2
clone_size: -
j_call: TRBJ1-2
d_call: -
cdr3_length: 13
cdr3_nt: TGTGCCAGCAGTGAGGGCATTAACTATGGCTACACCTTC
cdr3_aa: CASSEGINYGYTF

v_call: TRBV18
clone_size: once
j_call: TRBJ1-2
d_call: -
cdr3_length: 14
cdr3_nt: TGTGCCAGCTCACCAAACACAGGAGTCTATGGCTACACCTTC
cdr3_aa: CASSPNTGVYGYTF

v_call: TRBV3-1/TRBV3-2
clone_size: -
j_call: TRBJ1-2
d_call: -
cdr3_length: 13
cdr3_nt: TGTGCCAGCAGCCAAGAGTTTCTTCGGGGCTACACCTTC
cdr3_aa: CASSQEFLRGYTF

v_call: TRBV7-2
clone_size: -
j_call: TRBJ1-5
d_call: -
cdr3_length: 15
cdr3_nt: TGTGCCAGCAGCTTAGTGACGGGGAGGGATCAGCCCCAGCATTTT
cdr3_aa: CASSLVTGRDQPQHF

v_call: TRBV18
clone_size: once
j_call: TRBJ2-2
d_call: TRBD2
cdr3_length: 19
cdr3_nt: TGTGCCAGCTCACCAAGTACACTAGCGGGGGGCCTTAACACCGGGGAGCTGTTTTTT
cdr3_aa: CASSPSTLAGGLNTGELFF

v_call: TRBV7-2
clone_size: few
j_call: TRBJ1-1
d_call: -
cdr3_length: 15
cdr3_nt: TGTGCCAGCAGCTTAGTTACAGGATCGAACACTGAAGCTTTCTTT
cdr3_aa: CASSLVTGSNTEAFF

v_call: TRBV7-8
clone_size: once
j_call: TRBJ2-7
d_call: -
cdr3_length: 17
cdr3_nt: TGTGCCAGCACCATTAGTAGGCCCAGGGGTGGCTCCTACGAGCAGTACTTC
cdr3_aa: CASTISRPRGGSYEQYF

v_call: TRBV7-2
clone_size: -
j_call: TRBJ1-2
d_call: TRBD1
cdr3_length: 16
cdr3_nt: TGTGCCAGCAGCTTAGATCTCGGACAGGGCGACTATGGCTACACCTTC
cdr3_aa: CASSLDLGQGDYGYTF

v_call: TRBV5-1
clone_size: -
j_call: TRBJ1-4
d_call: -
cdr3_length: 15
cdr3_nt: TGCGCCAGCAGCGCGGAAGCAGGGGAAGGAGAAAAACTGTTTTTT
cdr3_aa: CASSAEAGEGEKLFF

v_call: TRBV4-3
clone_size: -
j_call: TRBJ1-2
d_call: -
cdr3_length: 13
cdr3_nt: TGCGCCAGCAGCCAAGATCGTCAGGGGGGCTACACCTTC
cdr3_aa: CASSQDRQGGYTF

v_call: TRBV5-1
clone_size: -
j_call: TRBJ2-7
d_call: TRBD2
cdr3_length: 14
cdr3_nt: TGCGCCAGCAGGGGAGGGACTACGCCCTACGAGCAGTACTTC
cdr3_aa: CASRGGTTPYEQYF

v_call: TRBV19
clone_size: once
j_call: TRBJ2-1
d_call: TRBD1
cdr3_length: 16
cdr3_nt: TGTGCCAGTAGTACGCCCCAGGGGGAGCCCTACAATGAGCAGTTCTTC
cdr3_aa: CASSTPQGEPYNEQFF

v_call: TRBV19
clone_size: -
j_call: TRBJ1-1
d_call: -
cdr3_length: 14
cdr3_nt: TGTGCCAGTACTTCAGCGGTCAGGGGCACTGAAGCTTTCTTT
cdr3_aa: CASTSAVRGTEAFF

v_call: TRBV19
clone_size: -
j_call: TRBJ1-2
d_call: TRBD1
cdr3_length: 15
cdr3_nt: TGTGCCAGTAGTATCACAGGGGGGAATAACTATGGCTACACCTTC
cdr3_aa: CASSITGGNNYGYTF

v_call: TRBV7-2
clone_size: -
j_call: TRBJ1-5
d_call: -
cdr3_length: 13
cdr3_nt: TGTGCCAGCAGCGTATCTTTTGATCAGCCCCAGCATTTT
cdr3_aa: CASSVSFDQPQHF

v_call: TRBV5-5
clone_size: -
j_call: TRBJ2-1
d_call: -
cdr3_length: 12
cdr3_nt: TGTGCCAGCAGCTTCCAGGCCAATGAGCAGTTCTTC
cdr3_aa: CASSFQANEQFF

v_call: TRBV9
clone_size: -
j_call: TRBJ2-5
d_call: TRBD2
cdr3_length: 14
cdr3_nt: TGTGCCAGCAGCTCCCTAGCGGGGCAAGAGACCCAGTACTTC
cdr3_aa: CASSSLAGQETQYF

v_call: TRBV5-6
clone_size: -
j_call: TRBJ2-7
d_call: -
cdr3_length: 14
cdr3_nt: TGTGCCAGCAGCTCACCTGACAGCTCCTACGAGCAGTACTTC
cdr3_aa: CASSSPDSSYEQYF

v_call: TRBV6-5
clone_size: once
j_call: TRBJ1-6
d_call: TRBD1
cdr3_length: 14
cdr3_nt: TGTGCCAGCAGCAGGACAGGGATTAATTCACCCCTCCACTTT
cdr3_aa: CASSRTGINSPLHF

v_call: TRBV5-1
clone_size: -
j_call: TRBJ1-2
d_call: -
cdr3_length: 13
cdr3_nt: TGCGCCAGCAGCCCAACTGGGAGGGAAGGCTACACCTTC
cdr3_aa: CASSPTGREGYTF

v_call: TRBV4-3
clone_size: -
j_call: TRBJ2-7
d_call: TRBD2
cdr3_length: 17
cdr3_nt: TGCGCCAGCAGCCAAGAGTCTAGCGGGGGGGCCTCCTACGAGCAGTACTTC
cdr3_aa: CASSQESSGGASYEQYF

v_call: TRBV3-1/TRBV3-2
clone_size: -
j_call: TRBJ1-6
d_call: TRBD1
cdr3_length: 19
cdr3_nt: TGTGCCAGCAGCTATTTTAACAGGGGGCTGTTCTCCTATAATTCACCCCTCCACTTT
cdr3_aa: CASSYFNRGLFSYNSPLHF

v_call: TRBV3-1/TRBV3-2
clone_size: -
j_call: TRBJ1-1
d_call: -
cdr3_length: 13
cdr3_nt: TGTGCCAGCAGCCAAGGATGGGCCGCTGAAGCTTTCTTT
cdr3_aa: CASSQGWAAEAFF

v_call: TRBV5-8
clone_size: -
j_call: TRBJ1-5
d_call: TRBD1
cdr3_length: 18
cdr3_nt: TGTGCCAGCAGCTTGCCTGGGACAGGGGCAGTGAGCAATCAGCCCCAGCATTTT
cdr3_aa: CASSLPGTGAVSNQPQHF

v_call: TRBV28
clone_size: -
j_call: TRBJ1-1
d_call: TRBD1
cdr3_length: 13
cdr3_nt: TGTGCCAGCAGTTTGGGGACAGACACTGAAGCTTTCTTT
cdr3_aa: CASSLGTDTEAFF

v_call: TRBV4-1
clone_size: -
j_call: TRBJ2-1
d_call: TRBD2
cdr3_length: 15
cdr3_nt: TGCGCCAGCAGCCAAGTTGGGCGGGGGAACAATGAGCAGTTCTTC
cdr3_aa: CASSQVGRGNNEQFF

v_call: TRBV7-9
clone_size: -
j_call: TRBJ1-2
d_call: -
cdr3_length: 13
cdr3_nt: TGTGCCAGCAGCACAGGGACAATCTATGGCTACACCTTC
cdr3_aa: CASSTGTIYGYTF

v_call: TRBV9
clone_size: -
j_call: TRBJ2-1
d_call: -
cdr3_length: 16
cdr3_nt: TGTGCCAGCAGCGACTCTAGCGTAAGCTCCTACAATGAGCAGTTCTTC
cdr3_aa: CASSDSSVSSYNEQFF

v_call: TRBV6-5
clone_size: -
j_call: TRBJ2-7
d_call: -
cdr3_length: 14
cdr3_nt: TGTGCCAGCAGCCCCGGGATGTACTCCTACGAGCAGTACTTC
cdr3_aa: CASSPGMYSYEQYF

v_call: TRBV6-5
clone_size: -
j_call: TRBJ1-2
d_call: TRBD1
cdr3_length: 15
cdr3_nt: TGTGCCAGCAGCCCCACAGGGGGATTGGGCTATGGCTACACCTTC
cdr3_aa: CASSPTGGLGYGYTF

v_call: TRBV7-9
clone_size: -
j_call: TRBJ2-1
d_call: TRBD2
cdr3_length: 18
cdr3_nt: TGTGCCAGCAGCTTAGCAACTAGCGGGGGGGCGGAGTACAATGAGCAGTTCTTC
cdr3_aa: CASSLATSGGAEYNEQFF

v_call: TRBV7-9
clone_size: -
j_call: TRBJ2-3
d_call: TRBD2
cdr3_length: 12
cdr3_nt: TGTGCCGGGAGGGACCTCACAGATACGCAGTATTTT
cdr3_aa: CAGRDLTDTQYF

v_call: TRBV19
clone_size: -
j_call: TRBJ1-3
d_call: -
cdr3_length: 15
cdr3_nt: TGTGCCAGTAGTATAGGGGAGGGCTCGGGAAACACCATATATTTT
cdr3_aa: CASSIGEGSGNTIYF

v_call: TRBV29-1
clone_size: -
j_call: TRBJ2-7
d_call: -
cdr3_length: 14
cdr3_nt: TGCAGCGTTGAGTCCACAGGGGACTCTCTCGAGCAGTACTTC
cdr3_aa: CSVESTGDSLEQYF

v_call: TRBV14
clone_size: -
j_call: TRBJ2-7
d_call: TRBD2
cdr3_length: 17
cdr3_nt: TGTGCCAGCAGCCAGACCCGTCGGGGGGGGGCTTCTTACGAGCAGTACTTC
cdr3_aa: CASSQTRRGGASYEQYF

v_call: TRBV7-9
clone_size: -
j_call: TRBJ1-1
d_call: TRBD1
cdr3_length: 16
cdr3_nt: TGTGCCAGCAGCTTAGGGGGGACAGGGGAGGAGGCTGAAGCTTTCTTT
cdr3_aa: CASSLGGTGEEAEAFF

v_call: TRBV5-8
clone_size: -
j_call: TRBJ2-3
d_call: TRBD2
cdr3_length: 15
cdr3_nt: TGTGCCAGCAGCACGCTAGCGGGGGGAACAGATACGCAGTATTTT
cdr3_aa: CASSTLAGGTDTQYF

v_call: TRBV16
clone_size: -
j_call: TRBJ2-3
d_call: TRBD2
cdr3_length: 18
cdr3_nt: TGTGCCAGCAGCCAATCGGCGTACGCGGGGGGGACAACAGATACGCAGTATTTT
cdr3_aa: CASSQSAYAGGTTDTQYF

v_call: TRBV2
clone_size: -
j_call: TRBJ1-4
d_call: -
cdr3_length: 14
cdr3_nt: TGTGCCAGCAGGGGCGGGACCTATAATGAAAAACTGTTTTTT
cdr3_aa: CASRGGTYNEKLFF

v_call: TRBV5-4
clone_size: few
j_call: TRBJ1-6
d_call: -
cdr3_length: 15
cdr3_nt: TGTGCCAGCAGCTTACAGGGCCGGACTAATTCACCCCTCCACTTT
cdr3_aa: CASSLQGRTNSPLHF

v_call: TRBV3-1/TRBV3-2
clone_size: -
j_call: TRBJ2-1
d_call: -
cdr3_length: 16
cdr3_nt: TGTGCCAGCAGCCCCTATGGAGGCCACTCCTACAATGAGCAGTTCTTC
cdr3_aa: CASSPYGGHSYNEQFF